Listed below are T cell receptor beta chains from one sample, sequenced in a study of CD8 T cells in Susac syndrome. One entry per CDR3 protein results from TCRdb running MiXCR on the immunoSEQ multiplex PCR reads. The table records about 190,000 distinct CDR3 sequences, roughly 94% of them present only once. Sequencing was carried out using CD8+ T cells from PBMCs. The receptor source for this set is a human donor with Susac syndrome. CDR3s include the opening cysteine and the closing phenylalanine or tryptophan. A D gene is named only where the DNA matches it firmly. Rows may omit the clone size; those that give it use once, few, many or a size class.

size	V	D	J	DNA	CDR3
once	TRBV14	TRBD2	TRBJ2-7	TGTGCCAGCAGCCAAAATGAAGGACTAGTAGGGCGGCAGTACTTC	CASSQNEGLVGRQYF
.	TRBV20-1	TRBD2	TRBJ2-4	TGCAGTGCTAGTGCTAGCGGGGGAGATTTAGCCAAAAACATTCAGTACTTC	CSASASGGDLAKNIQYF
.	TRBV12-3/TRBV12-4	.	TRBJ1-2	TGTGCCAGCAGTTTAGATCGGCAGGAGGACACCTTC	CASSLDRQEDTF
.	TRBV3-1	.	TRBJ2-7	TGTGCCAGCAGCCGTAGACAGGATTCCTACGAGCAGTACTTC	CASSRRQDSYEQYF
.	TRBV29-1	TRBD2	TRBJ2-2	TGCAGCGTCAACGGGGGGGTGAACACCGGGGAGCTGTTTTTT	CSVNGGVNTGELFF
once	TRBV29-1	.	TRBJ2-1	TGCAGCGTAGTCCGGACTGACTTGAACAATGAGCAGTTCTTC	CSVVRTDLNNEQFF
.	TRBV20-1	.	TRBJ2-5	TGCAGTGCCACCAATGCAGGAGGAACCCAAGAGACCCAGTACTTC	CSATNAGGTQETQYF
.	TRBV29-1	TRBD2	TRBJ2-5	TGCAGCGTTAGACTAGCGGGGGAGCAAGAGACCCAGTACTTC	CSVRLAGEQETQYF
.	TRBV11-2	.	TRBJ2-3	TGTGCCAGCAGCTTAGGCGCGATTAGCACAGATACGCAGTATTTT	CASSLGAISTDTQYF
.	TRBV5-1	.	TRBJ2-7	TGCGCCAGCGGGACGGAACCCTACGAGCAGTACTTC	CASGTEPYEQYF
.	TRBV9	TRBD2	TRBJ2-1	TGTGCCAGCAGCGACAGCGGGGGGTCCTACAATGAGCAGTTCTTC	CASSDSGGSYNEQFF
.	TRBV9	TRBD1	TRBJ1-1	TGTGCCAGCAGCCCAGAAGGGACAGCCCCATACACTGAAGCTTTCTTT	CASSPEGTAPYTEAFF
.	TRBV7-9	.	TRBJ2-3	TGTGCCAGCCTAGGGGGGCCTAGCACAGATACGCAGTATTTT	CASLGGPSTDTQYF
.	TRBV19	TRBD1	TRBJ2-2	TGTGCCAGTAGTATAGGGGACAGGGTGAACACCGGGGAGCTGTTTTTT	CASSIGDRVNTGELFF
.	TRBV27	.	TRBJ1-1	TGTGCCAGCAGTTTTGGGACCAGGAACACTGAAGCTTTCTTT	CASSFGTRNTEAFF
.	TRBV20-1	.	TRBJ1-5	TGCAGTGCTAGTTCGGAATTTAGCAATCAGCCCCAGCATTTT	CSASSEFSNQPQHF
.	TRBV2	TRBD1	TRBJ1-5	TGTGCCAGCGCGACAGGGACTCAGCCCCAGCATTTT	CASATGTQPQHF
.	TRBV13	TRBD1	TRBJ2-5	TGTGCCAGCAGCTCCAGACAGGGGGCCGGGGAGACCCAGTACTTC	CASSSRQGAGETQYF
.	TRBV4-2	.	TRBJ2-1	TGTGCCAGCAGCCATGCGGGACCTGAGCAGTTCTTC	CASSHAGPEQFF
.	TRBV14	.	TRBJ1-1	TGTGCCAGCAGCCAAGACATGGGACGATCTGAAGCTTTCTTT	CASSQDMGRSEAFF
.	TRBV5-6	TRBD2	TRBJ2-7	TGTGCCAGCAGCTTGAATGGCGGGGGGGCCTACGAGCAGTACTTC	CASSLNGGGAYEQYF
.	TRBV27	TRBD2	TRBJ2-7	TGTGCCAGCAGCAGGCTAGCGGGGAACTACGAGCAGTACTTC	CASSRLAGNYEQYF
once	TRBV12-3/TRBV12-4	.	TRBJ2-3	TGTGCCAGCAACGCGGGTAGCACAGATACGCAGTATTTT	CASNAGSTDTQYF
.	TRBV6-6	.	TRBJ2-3	TGTGCCAGCAGGGACAGCTCAACAGATACGCAGTATTTT	CASRDSSTDTQYF
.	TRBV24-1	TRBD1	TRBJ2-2	TGTGCCACCAGTGAACAACCCGGGACAGGGTCGACCGGGGAGCTGTTTTTT	CATSEQPGTGSTGELFF
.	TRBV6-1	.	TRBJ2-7	TGTGCCAGCAGCAGCTTACAGGGGGACTACTACGAGCAGTACTTC	CASSSLQGDYYEQYF
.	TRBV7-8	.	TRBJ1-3	TGTGCCAGCAGTATGACAGTACCCGGAAACACCATATATTTT	CASSMTVPGNTIYF
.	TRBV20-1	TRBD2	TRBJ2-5	TGCAGCCTGGAACGGGCTAGCGGAGAAGAGACCCAGTACTTC	CSLERASGEETQYF
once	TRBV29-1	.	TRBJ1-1	TGCAGCGTTGAAAAGAGGATTGAAGCTTTCTTT	CSVEKRIEAFF
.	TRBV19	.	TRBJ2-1	TGTGCCAGTAGTGATCCTAAGACTACGGAAATCAGTAGCTCCTACAATGAGCAGTTCTTC	CASSDPKTTEISSSYNEQFF
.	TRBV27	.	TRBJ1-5	TGTGCCAGCAACCCTTCGGGGAGCAATCAGCCCCAGCATTTT	CASNPSGSNQPQHF
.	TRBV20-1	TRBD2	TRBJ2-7	TGCAGTGCTCCGGGACTAGCGGGAGCTTACGAGCAGTACTTC	CSAPGLAGAYEQYF
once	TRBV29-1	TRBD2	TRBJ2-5	TGCAGCATCCGACTAGCGGAAGAGACCCAGTACTTC	CSIRLAEETQYF
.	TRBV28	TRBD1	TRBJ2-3	TGTGCCAGCTTTAAAGGGGGCGACGCTGATACGCAGTATTTT	CASFKGGDADTQYF
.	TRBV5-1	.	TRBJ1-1	TGCGCCAGCAGCTTACTTCCGGGATCAGAGAACACTGAAGCTTTCTTT	CASSLLPGSENTEAFF
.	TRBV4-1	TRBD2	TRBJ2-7	TGCGCCAGCAGCCAATCGGGACTAGCGGGGGGGCCCTACGAGCAGTACTTC	CASSQSGLAGGPYEQYF
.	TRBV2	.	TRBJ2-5	TGTGCCAGCAGTGCTGGGACCCTGGGGATGGAGACCCAGTACTTC	CASSAGTLGMETQYF
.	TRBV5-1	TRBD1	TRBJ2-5	TGCGCCAGCAGCTTGGACCCCGGGACAGGGGGCTCGGAGACCCAGTACTTC	CASSLDPGTGGSETQYF
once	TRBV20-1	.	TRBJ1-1	TGCAGTGCTAGTAGTTCGTACGGCATGAACACTGAAGCTTTCTTT	CSASSSYGMNTEAFF
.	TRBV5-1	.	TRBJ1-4	TGCGCCAGCAGCTTGTTGGGGATTAATGAAAAACTGTTTTTT	CASSLLGINEKLFF
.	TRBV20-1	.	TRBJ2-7	TGCAGTGCTCAGGGCGGGATTCTTTTTCAGTACTTC	CSAQGGILFQYF
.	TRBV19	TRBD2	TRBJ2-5	TGTGCCAGTAGTACAAGACTAGCGGGTTCTCAAGAGACCCAGTACTTC	CASSTRLAGSQETQYF
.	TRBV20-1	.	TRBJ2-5	TGCAGTGCGACCTCCCAGGGGTACCAAGAGACCCAGTACTTC	CSATSQGYQETQYF
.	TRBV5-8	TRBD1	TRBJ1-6	TGTGCCAGCAGCTTGGGGGACAGTCCCTATAATTCACCCCTCCACTTT	CASSLGDSPYNSPLHF
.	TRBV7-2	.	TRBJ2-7	TGTGCCAGCAGGCCGGGACTCGTATACGAGCAGTACTTC	CASRPGLVYEQYF
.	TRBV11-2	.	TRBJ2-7	TGTGCCAGCAGCAACGCCAGGTCTGGTCTGGCGCAGTACTTC	CASSNARSGLAQYF
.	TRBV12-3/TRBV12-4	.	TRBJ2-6	TGTGCCAGCAGTCAGGGAATCACTGGGGCCAACGTCCTGACTTTC	CASSQGITGANVLTF
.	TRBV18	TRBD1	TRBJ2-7	TGTGCCAGCTCACCCTTGACAGGGGTGCCCTACGAGCAGTACTTC	CASSPLTGVPYEQYF